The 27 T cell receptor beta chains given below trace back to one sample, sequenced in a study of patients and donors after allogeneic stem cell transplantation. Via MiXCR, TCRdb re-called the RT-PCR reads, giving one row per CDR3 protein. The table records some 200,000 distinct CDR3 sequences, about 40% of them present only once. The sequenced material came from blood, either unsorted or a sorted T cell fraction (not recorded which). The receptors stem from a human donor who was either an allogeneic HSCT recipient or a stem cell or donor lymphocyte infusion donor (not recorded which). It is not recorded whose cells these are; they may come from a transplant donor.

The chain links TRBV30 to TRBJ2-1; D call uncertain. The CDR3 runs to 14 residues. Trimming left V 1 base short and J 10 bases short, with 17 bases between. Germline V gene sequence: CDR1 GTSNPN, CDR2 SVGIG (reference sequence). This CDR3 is CAWSAGSITREQFF. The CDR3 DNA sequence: TGTGCCTGGAGTGCTGGCTCGATTACAAGAGAGCAGTTCTTC.

Here the CDR3 reads CSVEYVAAYYNEQFF. The CDR3 nucleotides are TGCAGCGTTGAGTACGTCGCAGCCTACTACAATGAGCAGTTCTTC. The genes are TRBV29-1 and TRBJ2-1; D remains ambiguous. CDR3 size: 15 residues. The V gene lost 3 bases and the J gene lost 3 bases, with 15 bases spanning the gap. Per the germline V gene, CDR1 is SQVTM and CDR2 is ANQGSEA.

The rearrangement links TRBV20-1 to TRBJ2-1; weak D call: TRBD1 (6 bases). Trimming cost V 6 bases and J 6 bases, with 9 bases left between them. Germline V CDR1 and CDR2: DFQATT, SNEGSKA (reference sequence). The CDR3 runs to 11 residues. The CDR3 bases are TGCAGTGCCGGACAGACCAATGAGCAGTTCTTC. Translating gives CSAGQTNEQFF.

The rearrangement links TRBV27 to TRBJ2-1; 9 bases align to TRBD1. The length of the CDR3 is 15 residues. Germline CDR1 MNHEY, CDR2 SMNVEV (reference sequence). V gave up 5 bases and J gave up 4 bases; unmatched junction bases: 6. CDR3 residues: CASSITGGSYNEQFF. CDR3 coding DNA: TGTGCCAGCAGTATCACAGGGGGCTCGTACAATGAGCAGTTCTTC.

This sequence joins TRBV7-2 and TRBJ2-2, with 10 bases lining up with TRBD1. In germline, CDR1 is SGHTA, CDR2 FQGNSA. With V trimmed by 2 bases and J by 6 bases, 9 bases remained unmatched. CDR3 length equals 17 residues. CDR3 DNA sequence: TGTGCCAGCAGCTTAAGACAGGGGGCAGTATACGCCGGGGAGCTGTTTTTT. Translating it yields CASSLRQGAVYAGELFF.

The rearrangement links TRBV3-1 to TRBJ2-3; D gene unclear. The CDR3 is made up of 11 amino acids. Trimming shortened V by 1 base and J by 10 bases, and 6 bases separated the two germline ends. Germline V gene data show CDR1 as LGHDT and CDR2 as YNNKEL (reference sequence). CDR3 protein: CASSQAYSQYF. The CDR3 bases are TGTGCCAGCAGCCAAGCGTATTCGCAGTATTTT.

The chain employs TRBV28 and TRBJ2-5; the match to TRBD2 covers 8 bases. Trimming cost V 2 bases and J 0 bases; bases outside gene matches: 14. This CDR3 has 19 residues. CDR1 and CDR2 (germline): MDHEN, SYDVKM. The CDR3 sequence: CASSLTGRARLGNQETQYF. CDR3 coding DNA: TGTGCCAGCAGTTTAACCGGGAGGGCCAGGTTGGGGAACCAAGAGACCCAGTACTTC.

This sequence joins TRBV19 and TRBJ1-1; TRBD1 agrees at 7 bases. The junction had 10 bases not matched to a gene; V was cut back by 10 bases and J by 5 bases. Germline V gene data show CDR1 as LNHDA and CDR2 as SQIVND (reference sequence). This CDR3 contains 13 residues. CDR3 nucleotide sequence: TGTGCCACTTCGACAGGGAGGGGGACTGAAGCTTTCTTT. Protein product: CATSTGRGTEAFF.

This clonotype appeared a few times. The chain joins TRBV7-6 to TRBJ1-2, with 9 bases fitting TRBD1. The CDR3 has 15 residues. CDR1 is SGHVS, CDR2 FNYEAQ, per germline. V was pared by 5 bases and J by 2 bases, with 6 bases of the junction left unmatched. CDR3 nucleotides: TGTGCCAGCAGCCCAGCGGACAGGGGAAACTATGGCTACACCTTC. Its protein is CASSPADRGNYGYTF.

The CDR3 loop reads CASSFRLAGKTYNEQFF. CDR3 coding DNA: TGTGCCAGCAGCTTTAGACTAGCGGGAAAGACCTACAATGAGCAGTTCTTC. This chain links TRBV5-4 with TRBJ2-1; 11 nucleotides align to TRBD2. The CDR3 extends over 17 amino acids. J was trimmed by 2 bases and V by 2 bases; bases with no gene match: 6. Germline CDR1 is SGHNT and CDR2 is YYREEE (reference sequence).

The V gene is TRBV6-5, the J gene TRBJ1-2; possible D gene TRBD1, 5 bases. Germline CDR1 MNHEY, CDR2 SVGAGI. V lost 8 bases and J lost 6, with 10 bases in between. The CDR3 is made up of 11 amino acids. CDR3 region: CASGGVDGYTF. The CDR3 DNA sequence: TGTGCCAGCGGGGGTGTGGATGGCTACACCTTC.

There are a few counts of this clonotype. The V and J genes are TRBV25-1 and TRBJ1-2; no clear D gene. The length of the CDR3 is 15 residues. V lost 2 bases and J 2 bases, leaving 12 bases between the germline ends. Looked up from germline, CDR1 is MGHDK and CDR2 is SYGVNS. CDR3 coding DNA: TGTGCCAGCAGTGAAGGAGGGAAGGCCAACTATGGCTACACCTTC. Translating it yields CASSEGGKANYGYTF.

CDR3 sequence (DNA): TGTGCCAGCAGTTTAGGACAGAGCGGCAATCAGCCCCAGCATTTT. It translates to CASSLGQSGNQPQHF. The rearrangement links TRBV12-3 or TRBV12-4 to TRBJ1-5; maybe TRBD1 (5 bases). Deletions cut 1 base from V and 2 bases from J, with 9 bases between. The CDR3 length is 15 residues.

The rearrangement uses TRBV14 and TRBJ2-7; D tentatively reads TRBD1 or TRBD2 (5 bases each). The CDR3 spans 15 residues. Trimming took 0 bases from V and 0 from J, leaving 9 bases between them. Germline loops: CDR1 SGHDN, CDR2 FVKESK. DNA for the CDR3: TGTGCCAGCAGCCAAGACCGGGACGCCTCCTACGAGCAGTACTTC. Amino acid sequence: CASSQDRDASYEQYF.

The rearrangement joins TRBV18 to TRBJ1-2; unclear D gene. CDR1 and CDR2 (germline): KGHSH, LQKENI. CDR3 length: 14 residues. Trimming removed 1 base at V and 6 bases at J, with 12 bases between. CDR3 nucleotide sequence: TGTGCCAGCTCACCACGGGAGCTTGGGGATGGCTACACCTTC. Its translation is CASSPRELGDGYTF. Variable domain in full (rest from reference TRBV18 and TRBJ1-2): NAGVMQNPRHLVRRRGQEARLRCSPMKGHSHVYWYRQLPEEGLKFMVYLQKENIIDESGMPKERFSAEFPKEGPSILRIQQVVRGDSAAYFCASSPRELGDGYTFGSGTRLTVV.

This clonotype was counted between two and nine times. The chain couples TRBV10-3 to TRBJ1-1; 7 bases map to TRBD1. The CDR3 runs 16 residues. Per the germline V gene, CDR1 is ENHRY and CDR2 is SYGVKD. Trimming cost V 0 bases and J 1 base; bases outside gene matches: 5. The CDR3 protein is CAISESRGRGNTEAFF. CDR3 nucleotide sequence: TGTGCCATCAGTGAGTCGAGGGGGCGCGGGAACACTGAAGCTTTCTTT.

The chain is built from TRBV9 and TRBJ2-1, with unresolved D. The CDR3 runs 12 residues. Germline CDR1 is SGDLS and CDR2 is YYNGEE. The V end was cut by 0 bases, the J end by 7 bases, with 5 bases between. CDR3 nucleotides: TGTGCCAGCAGCGTAGAAGTAAATGAGCAGTTCTTC. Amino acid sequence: CASSVEVNEQFF. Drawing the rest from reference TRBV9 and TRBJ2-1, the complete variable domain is DSGVTQTPKHLITATGQRVTLRCSPRSGDLSVYWYQQSLDQGLQFLIQYYNGEERAKGNILERFSAQQFPDLHSELNLSSLELGDSALYFCASSVEVNEQFFGPGTRLTVL.

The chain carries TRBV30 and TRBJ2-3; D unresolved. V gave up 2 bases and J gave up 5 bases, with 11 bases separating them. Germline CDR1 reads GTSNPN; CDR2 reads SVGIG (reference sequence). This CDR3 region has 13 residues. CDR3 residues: CAWSSEVGDTQYF. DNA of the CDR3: TGTGCCTGGAGTAGTGAAGTTGGAGATACGCAGTATTTT. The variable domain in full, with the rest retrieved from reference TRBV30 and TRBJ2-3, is SQTIHQWPATLVQPVGSPLSLECTVEGTSNPNLYWYRQAAGRGLQLLFYSVGIGQISSEVPQNLSASRPQDRQFILSSKKLLLSDSGFYLCAWSSEVGDTQYFGPGTRLTVL.

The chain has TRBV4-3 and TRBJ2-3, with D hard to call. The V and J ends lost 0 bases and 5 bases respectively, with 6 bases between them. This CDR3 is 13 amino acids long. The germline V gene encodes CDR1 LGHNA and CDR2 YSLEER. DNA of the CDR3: TGCGCCAGCAGCCAAGATCGGCAAGATACGCAGTATTTT. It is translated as CASSQDRQDTQYF.

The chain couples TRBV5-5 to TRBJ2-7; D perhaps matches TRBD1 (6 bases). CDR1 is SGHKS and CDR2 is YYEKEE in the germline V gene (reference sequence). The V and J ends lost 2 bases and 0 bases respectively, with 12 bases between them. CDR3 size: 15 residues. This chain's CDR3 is CASSFQGSSSYEQYF. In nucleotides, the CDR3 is TGTGCCAGCAGCTTTCAGGGGTCCAGCTCCTACGAGCAGTACTTC.

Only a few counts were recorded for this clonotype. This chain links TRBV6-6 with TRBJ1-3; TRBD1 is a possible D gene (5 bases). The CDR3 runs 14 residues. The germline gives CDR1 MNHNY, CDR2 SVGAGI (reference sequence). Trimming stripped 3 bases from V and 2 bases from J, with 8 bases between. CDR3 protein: CASSYLDTGNTIYF. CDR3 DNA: TGTGCCAGCAGTTATTTGGACACTGGAAACACCATATATTTT.

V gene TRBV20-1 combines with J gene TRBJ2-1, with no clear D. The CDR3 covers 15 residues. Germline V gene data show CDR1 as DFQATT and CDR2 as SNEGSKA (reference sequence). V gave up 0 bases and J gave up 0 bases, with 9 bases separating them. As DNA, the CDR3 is TGCAGTGCTAGAGATCCAAAGAGCTCCTACAATGAGCAGTTCTTC. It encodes CSARDPKSSYNEQFF.

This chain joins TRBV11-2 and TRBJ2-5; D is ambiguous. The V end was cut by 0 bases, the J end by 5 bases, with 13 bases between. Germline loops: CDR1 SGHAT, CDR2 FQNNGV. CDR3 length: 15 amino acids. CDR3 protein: CASSLELGPGETQYF. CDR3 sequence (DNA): TGTGCCAGCAGCTTAGAGCTGGGCCCTGGGGAGACCCAGTACTTC.

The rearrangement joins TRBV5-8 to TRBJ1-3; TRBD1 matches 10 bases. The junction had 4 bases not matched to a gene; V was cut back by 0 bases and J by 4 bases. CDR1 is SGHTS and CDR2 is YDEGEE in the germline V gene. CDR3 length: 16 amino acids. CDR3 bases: TGTGCCAGCAGCTTGGAGACAGGGGGCCAAGGAAACACCATATATTTT. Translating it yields CASSLETGGQGNTIYF.

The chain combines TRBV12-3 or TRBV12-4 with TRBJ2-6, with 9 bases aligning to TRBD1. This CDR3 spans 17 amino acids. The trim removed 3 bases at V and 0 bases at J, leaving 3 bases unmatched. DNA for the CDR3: TGTGCCAGCAGTTTGGGACAGGGAGACTCTGGGGCCAACGTCCTGACTTTC. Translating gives CASSLGQGDSGANVLTF.

CDR3 residues: CASSQEREQTYNEQFF. DNA for the CDR3: TGTGCCAGCAGCCAAGAAAGGGAGCAGACCTACAATGAGCAGTTCTTC. V gene TRBV3-1 combines with J gene TRBJ2-1; the D gene is possibly TRBD2 (5 bases). Germline V CDR1 and CDR2: LGHDT, YNNKEL (reference sequence). Trimming shortened V by 0 bases and J by 2 bases, and 11 bases separated the two germline ends. This CDR3 comprises 16 residues.

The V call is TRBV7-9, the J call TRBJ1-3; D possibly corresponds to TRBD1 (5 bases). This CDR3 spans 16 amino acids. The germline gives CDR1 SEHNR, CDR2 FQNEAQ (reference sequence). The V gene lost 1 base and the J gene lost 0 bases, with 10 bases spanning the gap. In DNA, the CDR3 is TGTGCCAGCAGCTTAGGCAGGGAAAGCTCTGGAAACACCATATATTTT. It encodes CASSLGRESSGNTIYF.